Listed below are T cell receptor beta chains from one sample, sequenced in a study of T-cell memory formation after mild COVID-19. MiXCR, applied by TCRdb to the 5' RACE reads, yields one record per CDR3 protein. There are fewer than 450,000 distinct CDR3 sequences in the sample; 24% occur only once, and around 9% lies in the top ten. Sequenced input: PBMCs or a T cell subset sorted from them (not recorded which). The receptors here all came from an adult woman who had mild COVID-19 (a few samples of this study predate the infection). Cell type and time point are not known. CDR3s include the opening cysteine and the closing phenylalanine or tryptophan. A D gene is named only where the DNA matches it firmly. Size tells how often a clone was seen (once, few, many) or the class of an expanded clone, and some rows leave it out.

>TRBJ2-7|TRBV5-1|.|once
TGCGCCAGCGCGCTCCCCGGGACGGCGAGCTCCTACGAGCAGTACTTC
CASALPGTASSYEQYF
>TRBJ2-1|TRBV20-1|.|many
TGCAGTGCTAGCCTAGCAGGTGTGGGTGAGCAGTTCTTC
CSASLAGVGEQFF
>TRBJ1-1|TRBV12-3/TRBV12-4|.|few
TGTGCCAGCACATCCACGAGGACTCTCACTGAAGCTTTCTTT
CASTSTRTLTEAFF
>TRBJ2-3|TRBV5-1|TRBD1|.
TGCGCCAGCAGCTCAGACCCGGGACAGGGTCAAAATACGCAGTATTTT
CASSSDPGQGQNTQYF
>TRBJ1-2|TRBV7-8|.|few
TGTGCCAGCAGCACCAGACAGGCTGCTAACTATGGCTACACCTTC
CASSTRQAANYGYTF
>TRBJ1-1|TRBV14|.|.
TGTGCCAGCAGCCAAGGGCTTACTCAAGAAGCTTTCTTT
CASSQGLTQEAFF
>TRBJ2-6|TRBV5-1|.|few
TGCGCCAGCAGCTTGAAGGTCGGGCGCGCTGGGGCCAACGTCCTGACTTTC
CASSLKVGRAGANVLTF
>TRBJ2-2|TRBV10-2|.|.
TGCGCCACCCAAGGCAAAGGGAACACCGGGGAGCTGTTTTTT
CATQGKGNTGELFF
>TRBJ2-2|TRBV7-3|.|few
TGTGCCAGCAGGGGGGGTCCCACCGGGGAGCTGTTTTTT
CASRGGPTGELFF
>TRBJ1-2|TRBV9|TRBD1|.
TGTGCCAGCAGCGGCGGGACAGGGGCTATAGGGCGTGGCTACACCTTC
CASSGGTGAIGRGYTF
>TRBJ1-1|TRBV5-5|TRBD1|.
TGTGCCAGCAGCCCCGGGAACAGGGGCCACACTGAAGCTTTCTTT
CASSPGNRGHTEAFF
>TRBJ1-5|TRBV24-1|.|once
TGTGCCACCAGTGATTCACCCGGAACCTCGAATCAGCCCCAGCATTTT
CATSDSPGTSNQPQHF
>TRBJ1-1|TRBV7-9|TRBD1|few
TGTGCCAGCAGCGTAAGAACAGGGGGGAGGGACACTGAAGCTTTCTTT
CASSVRTGGRDTEAFF
>TRBJ2-7|TRBV28|TRBD2|few
TGTGCCAGCTGTCAGGCGGGAGCGGGCTGGGTTTCCTACGAGCAGTACTTC
CASCQAGAGWVSYEQYF
>TRBJ2-5|TRBV20-1|.|few
TGCAGTGCTAGTCGGCAGGTGCAAGAGACCCAGTACTTC
CSASRQVQETQYF
>TRBJ2-3|TRBV12-3/TRBV12-4|.|.
TGTGCCAGCAGTTTTGGAGGGAAAGGTACAGATACGCAGTATTTT
CASSFGGKGTDTQYF
>TRBJ2-1|TRBV15|TRBD1|few
TGTGCCACCAGCATTGGACAGGGGAGATACAATGAGCAGTTCTTC
CATSIGQGRYNEQFF
>TRBJ2-7|TRBV9|.|.
TGTGCCAGCAGCGGCAGGGGCCGCCGCGAGCAGTACTTC
CASSGRGRREQYF
>TRBJ2-4|TRBV4-2|.|.
TGTGCCAGCAGCCAAGAAGCAGGGCTGGCCAAAAACATTCAGTACTTC
CASSQEAGLAKNIQYF
>TRBJ1-5|TRBV6-2/TRBV6-3|.|.
TGTGCCAGCAGTTCGGCTAATCAGCCCCAGCATTTT
CASSSANQPQHF
>TRBJ2-2|TRBV4-1|TRBD1|.
TGCGCCAGCTCCCTTAAGGGGGCGCCGGCCGGGGAGCTGTTTTTT
CASSLKGAPAGELFF
>TRBJ2-3|TRBV6-2/TRBV6-3|.|.
TGTGCCAGCAGTACCAGGACTGCCTCCCTGGCCGATACGCAGTATTTT
CASSTRTASLADTQYF
>TRBJ2-3|TRBV11-2|.|few
TGTGCCAGCAGCTTAAGCTACGGTGGAGATACGCAGTATTTT
CASSLSYGGDTQYF
>TRBJ2-7|TRBV20-1|.|few
TGCAGTGCTACCCGGTCCAACGAGCAGTACTTC
CSATRSNEQYF
>TRBJ1-2|TRBV12-3/TRBV12-4|.|.
TGTGCCAGCAGTTTAACGGGCCGTCGGAATGGCTACACCTTC
CASSLTGRRNGYTF
>TRBJ2-1|TRBV20-1|TRBD2|many
TGCAGTGCTAGAGATCTCAGAATAGCGGGATTCTCCTACAATGAGCAGTTCTTC
CSARDLRIAGFSYNEQFF
>TRBJ2-5|TRBV14|TRBD2|few
TGTGCCAGCAGCAAGCTAGCGGGGGAGACCCAGTACTTC
CASSKLAGETQYF
>TRBJ2-1|TRBV27|TRBD2|many
TGTGCCAGCACACGACTAGCCACCTTTGAGCAGTTCTTC
CASTRLATFEQFF
>TRBJ1-2|TRBV15|TRBD1|many
TGTGCCACCAGCTCCAGATACGGACAGGGACATGGCTACACCTTC
CATSSRYGQGHGYTF
>TRBJ2-1|TRBV19|TRBD2|.
TGTGCCAGTAGTGCCAGGTATGGCGGGAGGGGAGAAAAGCAGTTCTTC
CASSARYGGRGEKQFF
>TRBJ1-1|TRBV6-6|.|.
TGTGCCAGCAGTTACGACCCGACCGTGGGGCTCACTGAAGCTTTCTTT
CASSYDPTVGLTEAFF
>TRBJ2-5|TRBV11-2|TRBD2|.
TGTGCCAGCAGCCCCAGACTAGCGGCATACCAAGAGACCCAGTACTTC
CASSPRLAAYQETQYF
>TRBJ1-2|TRBV14|.|.
TGTGCCAGCAGCCAAGAAACGGGGGCCGAGTATGGCTACACCTTC
CASSQETGAEYGYTF
>TRBJ2-3|TRBV7-9|.|.
TGTGCCAGCACCAACTATCGGCAGGTTTGGGAAGGCACAGATACGCAGTATTTT
CASTNYRQVWEGTDTQYF
>TRBJ2-1|TRBV12-3/TRBV12-4|TRBD1|few
TGTGCCAGCAGTTTACCCAGGGGGCTGAACAATGAGCAGTTCTTC
CASSLPRGLNNEQFF
>TRBJ2-3|TRBV7-9|TRBD2|few
TGTGCCAGCAGCTCCAGCTATATCACTAGCGCAAGCACAGATACGCAGTATTTT
CASSSSYITSASTDTQYF
>TRBJ2-5|TRBV11-3|TRBD2|.
TGTGCCAGCAGCTTTGATATGGGATCTGCTAGCGGGTCGAAGACCCAGTACTTC
CASSFDMGSASGSKTQYF
>TRBJ1-1|TRBV7-6|TRBD1|many
TGTGCCAGCAGCTTCCCAGGGGGCCAAAACACTGAAGCTTTCTTT
CASSFPGGQNTEAFF
>TRBJ1-5|TRBV12-3/TRBV12-4|.|few
TGTGCCAGCAGTTCTTCTTATCAGCCCCAGCATTTT
CASSSSYQPQHF
>TRBJ2-7|TRBV9|.|few
TGTGCCAGCAGCCCACGGGTCGAGGGGGGTGAGCAGTACTTC
CASSPRVEGGEQYF
>TRBJ1-4|TRBV20-1|TRBD1|.
TGCAGTGCTAGAGCTCCGGGACAGGCTCTTGGAAAACTGTTTTTT
CSARAPGQALGKLFF
>TRBJ2-1|TRBV24-1|.|.
TGTGCCACCAGTGATGTCGGGGGCACTAAAGGTAGTGAGCAGTTCTTC
CATSDVGGTKGSEQFF
>TRBJ2-5|TRBV29-1|.|few
TGCAGCGTGGGGACGGATCAAGAGACCCAGTACTTC
CSVGTDQETQYF
>TRBJ1-2|TRBV5-1|.|few
TGCGCCAGCAGCTTGGCTCCAGGGATGGGAGACTATGGCTACACCTTC
CASSLAPGMGDYGYTF
>TRBJ2-2|TRBV20-1|.|.
TGCAGTGCTCGGAGAATAGGGGATGGCACCGGGGAGCTGTTTTTT
CSARRIGDGTGELFF
>TRBJ2-3|TRBV6-1|TRBD1|few
TGTGCCAGCAGTGGCGGGACAGGGGTACTGAGTTACACAGATACGCAGTATTTT
CASSGGTGVLSYTDTQYF